One and the same sample provided the 25 T cell receptor beta chains below, sequenced in a study of T cell responses to AZD1222 COVID-19 vaccine. Using immunoSEQ multiplex PCR, the repertoire was profiled, and TCRdb retains in-frame clones only, with some absent. The sample table sets out around 140,000 clones. The sequenced material came from peripheral blood. Every receptor here comes from an adult in good health.

The V and J genes are TRBV25-1 and TRBJ1-1; D not resolved. Germline V gene lookup returns CDR1 MGHDK and CDR2 SYGVNS. V was pared by 5 bases and J by 1 base, with 2 bases between. The CDR3 loop spans 11 amino acids. The CDR3, as DNA: TGTGCCAGCAGTCAGAACACTGAAGCTTTCTTT. Its protein product is CASSQNTEAFF.

V gene TRBV6-6 combines with J gene TRBJ1-6; perhaps TRBD1 as D (5 bases). The CDR3 consists of 14 residues. V was clipped by 4 bases and J by 6 bases, with 10 bases between them. Germline V gives CDR1 MNHNY, CDR2 SVGAGI (reference sequence). In DNA form, the CDR3 reads TGTGCCAGCAGTTCCGGCGGGGGTAATTCACCCCTCCACTTT. Translating gives CASSSGGGNSPLHF.

The V and J genes are TRBV21-1 and TRBJ2-5; the table's TRBD2 call for D was not verified on the DNA. TRBV21-1 is a documented pseudogene. The CDR3 loop spans 18 amino acids. CDR3 bases: TGTGCCAGCAGCAAATGGGGGACTAGCGGGGGCTTCCAAGAGACCCAGTACTTC. Translating gives CASSKWGTSGGFQETQYF.

The CDR3 DNA is TGTGCCTGGAGAAGGGTGAACACTGAAGCTTTCTTT. It is translated as CAWRRVNTEAFF. V and J are TRBV30 and TRBJ1-1; D call uncertain. This CDR3 spans 12 amino acids. CDR1 GTSNPN and CDR2 SVGIG come from the germline V gene (reference sequence). V lost 3 bases to trimming and J lost 0 bases, with 5 bases between them. Full variable domain (rest looked up from reference TRBV30 and TRBJ1-1): SQTIHQWPATLVQPVGSPLSLECTVEGTSNPNLYWYRQAAGRGLQLLFYSVGIGQISSEVPQNLSASRPQDRQFILSSKKLLLSDSGFYLCAWRRVNTEAFFGQGTRLTVV.

CDR3 sequence: CASSQGRARGQDTQYF. The CDR3 DNA follows: TGCGCCAGCAGCCAAGGACGGGCCAGGGGGCAAGATACGCAGTATTTT. The V and J genes are TRBV4-1 and TRBJ2-3; TRBD1 agrees at 8 bases. V shed 1 base, J shed 5 bases, and the junction held 8 bases outside the gene matches. Germline CDR1 reads MGHRA; CDR2 reads YSYEKL. This CDR3 is built from 16 residues.

CDR3 protein: CSVEMQGVGPYGYTF. The CDR3 DNA reads TGCAGCGTTGAAATGCAGGGGGTTGGGCCCTATGGCTACACCTTC. The chain carries TRBV29-1 and TRBJ1-2; the match to TRBD1 covers 7 bases. CDR1 is SQVTM and CDR2 is ANQGSEA in the germline V gene. The junction had 10 bases not matched to a gene; V was cut back by 2 bases and J by 4 bases. The CDR3 covers 15 residues.

V and J are TRBV10-3 and TRBJ2-6, with a possible D match to TRBD1 (9 bases). Germline CDR1 ENHRY, CDR2 SYGVKD. V gave up 8 bases and J gave up 0 bases, with 23 bases separating them. This CDR3 is 19 amino acids long. CDR3 region: CAIRGGRGTGSSGANVLTF. The CDR3 DNA follows: TGTGCCATCCGCGGGGGGAGGGGGACAGGGTCCTCTGGGGCCAACGTCCTGACTTTC.

This sequence joins TRBV5-6 and TRBJ1-2, with TRBD1 as a possible D gene (6 bases). Germline CDR1 reads SGHDT; CDR2 reads YYEEEE. Between the trimmed V and J ends, which lost 0 bases and 4 bases, there was a span of 10 bases. The CDR3 is made up of 14 amino acids. In DNA form, the CDR3 reads TGTGCCAGCAGCTTGGACCGACAGGTCTATGGCTACACCTTC. As protein: CASSLDRQVYGYTF.

The chain joins TRBV4-1 to TRBJ2-3; a possible D gene is TRBD2 (6 bases). V was shortened by 1 base and J by 1 base, with 12 bases between the two germline ends. This CDR3 comprises 16 residues. CDR1 is MGHRA, CDR2 YSYEKL, per germline. The CDR3 is CASSQVPSGRTDTQYF. The CDR3 DNA is TGCGCCAGCAGCCAAGTACCCAGCGGGCGCACAGATACGCAGTATTTT.

V and J are TRBV3-1 (or the pseudogene TRBV3-2) and TRBJ2-1; no definite D call. The CDR3 contains 14 residues. V gave up 1 base and J gave up 4 bases, with 8 bases separating them. Germline V gives CDR1 LGHDT, CDR2 YNNKEL (reference sequence). Here the CDR3 DNA reads TGTGCCAGCAGCCAAGTAACCCCTTACAATGAGCAGTTCTTC. It yields the protein CASSQVTPYNEQFF.

This chain links TRBV6-6 with TRBJ2-4, with TRBD2 identical over 13 bases. The V segment lost 5 bases and the J segment 5 bases; nucleotides outside the gene matches: 3. The CDR3 runs to 15 residues. Germline values: CDR1 MNHNY, CDR2 SVGAGI (reference sequence). This chain's CDR3 is CASSGTSGVENIQYF. The CDR3 DNA sequence: TGTGCCAGCAGTGGGACTAGCGGGGTAGAAAACATTCAGTACTTC.

The J gene is TRBJ2-6, the V gene TRBV6-1; TRBD2 aligns across 8 bases. CDR3 length: 18 residues. V was clipped by 4 bases and J by 1 base; unmatched bases: 9. The germline gives CDR1 MNHNS, CDR2 SASEGT. CDR3 sequence reads: CASSGPGGGLSGANVLTF. For the CDR3, the DNA is TGTGCCAGCAGTGGACCGGGAGGGGGGTTATCTGGGGCCAACGTCCTGACTTTC.

CDR3 nucleotides: TGTGCCAGCAGCTCCCGGACGGGGACCGGGGAGCTGTTTTTT. It specifies CASSSRTGTGELFF. The chain combines TRBV11-3 with TRBJ2-2, with a weak D call TRBD2 (5 bases). The CDR3 runs to 14 residues. Germline CDR1 and CDR2: SGHNT and YENEEA. The ends were cut back, 4 bases at V and 5 bases at J, with 11 bases in the middle. Together with reference TRBV11-3 and TRBJ2-2, the CDR3 gives the full variable domain: EAGVVQSPRYKIIEKKQPVAFWCNPISGHNTLYWYLQNLGQGPELLIRYENEEAVDDSQLPKDRFSAERLKGVDSTLKIQPAELGDSAVYLCASSSRTGTGELFFGEGSRLTVL.

The J gene is TRBJ1-2, the V gene TRBV21-1; the table names TRBD1, a call not compared with the DNA. TRBV21-1 is a documented pseudogene. The CDR3 runs to 18 residues. CDR3 sequence (DNA): TGTGCCAGCAGCAAAGCAGGGAGACAGGGGCCAGCTAACTATGGCTACACCTTC. Protein sequence: CASSKAGRQGPANYGYTF.

This chain connects TRBV6-5 to TRBJ1-4, with D possibly being TRBD1 (5 bases). Per germline, CDR1 MNHEY and CDR2 SVGAGI. Trimming pared 8 bases from V and 4 bases from J, leaving 17 bases between. The CDR3 runs 15 residues. The CDR3 reads CASALQGPYNEKLFF. The CDR3 DNA reads as TGTGCCAGCGCTTTGCAGGGCCCCTATAATGAAAAACTGTTTTTT.

The chain employs TRBV28 and TRBJ1-3; tentatively, D is TRBD1 (6 bases). With 7 bases removed from V and 4 bases from J, the gap between germline ends came to 14 bases. The CDR3 is 14 amino acids. The germline CDR1 and CDR2 sequences are MDHEN and SYDVKM. In DNA form, the CDR3 reads TGTGCCAGCACCCCTGGGGGGCCCGGAAACACCATATATTTT. Residues: CASTPGGPGNTIYF.

The V call is TRBV7-3, the J call TRBJ1-1; D is uncertain. The ends were cut back, 0 bases at V and 5 bases at J, with 7 bases in the middle. This CDR3 is 13 amino acids long. The germline V gene encodes CDR1 SGHTA and CDR2 FQGTGA. The CDR3 region is CASSLTGRTEAFF. The CDR3 DNA is TGTGCCAGCAGCTTAACAGGGAGGACTGAAGCTTTCTTT.

This rearrangement joins TRBV30 to TRBJ1-2; D is unresolved. Germline CDR1 is GTSNPN and CDR2 is SVGIG (reference sequence). CDR3 length: 12 amino acids. The germline V and J ends were trimmed by 8 bases and 2 bases, with 12 bases remaining between them. The CDR3: CAGLGSNYGYTF. The CDR3 nucleotides read TGTGCCGGGTTGGGGTCAAACTATGGCTACACCTTC.

The rearrangement joins TRBV18 to TRBJ2-3; D not resolved. Germline V gene lookup returns CDR1 KGHSH and CDR2 LQKENI. V dropped 4 bases and J dropped 6 bases, with 17 bases sitting between them. This CDR3 is 15 amino acids long. The CDR3 region has the DNA TGTGCCAGCTCACGATCATTTGGTACACAGGATACGCAGTATTTT. It codes for CASSRSFGTQDTQYF.

This rearrangement joins TRBV7-2 to TRBJ2-3, with D possibly TRBD1 on 6 matching bases. V dropped 1 base and J dropped 0 bases, with 11 bases sitting between them. The CDR3 sequence is 16 residues long. The germline V gene has CDR1 SGHTA and CDR2 FQGNSA. This chain's CDR3 is CASSLVGGGSTDTQYF. In nucleotides, the CDR3 is TGTGCCAGCAGCTTAGTGGGTGGGGGCAGCACAGATACGCAGTATTTT.

The chain employs TRBV5-1 and TRBJ2-5; TRBD2 is a possible D gene (7 bases). The germline V and J ends were trimmed by 4 bases and 2 bases, with 21 bases remaining between them. This CDR3 is built from 17 residues. Per germline, CDR1 SGHRS and CDR2 YFSETQ. CDR3 bases: TGCGCCAGCAGCCGTGCGGGGGCAGGGTACTTACAAGAGACCCAGTACTTC. This translates into CASSRAGAGYLQETQYF.

This rearrangement joins TRBV7-9 to TRBJ2-2; D tentatively reads TRBD1 or TRBD2 (5 bases each). CDR3 length: 15 amino acids. The germline V gene encodes CDR1 SEHNR and CDR2 FQNEAQ (reference sequence). Trimming cost V 1 base and J 5 bases, with 11 bases left between them. The CDR3 loop reads CASSLGGTWTGELFF. For the CDR3, the DNA is TGTGCCAGCAGCTTAGGTGGGACGTGGACCGGGGAGCTGTTTTTT.

The chain employs TRBV5-1 and TRBJ2-5; 7 bases line up with TRBD2. This CDR3 comprises 15 residues. From germline, CDR1 is SGHRS and CDR2 YFSETQ. J lost 1 base, V lost 0 bases, and 3 bases had no gene match. The CDR3 DNA reads TGCGCCAGCAGCTTGGGGCTAGCGGCCCAAGAGACCCAGTACTTC. It translates to CASSLGLAAQETQYF. The whole variable domain, remainder taken from reference TRBV5-1 and TRBJ2-5, is KAGVTQTPRYLIKTRGQQVTLSCSPISGHRSVSWYQQTPGQGLQFLFEYFSETQRNKGNFPGRFSGRQFSNSRSEMNVSTLELGDSALYLCASSLGLAAQETQYFGPGTRLLVL.

The V gene is TRBV14, the J gene TRBJ2-1, with 9 positions matching TRBD1. The CDR3 covers 16 residues. V dropped 2 bases and J dropped 8; count of bases not matched to a gene: 10. Germline V gives CDR1 SGHDN, CDR2 FVKESK. Here the CDR3 reads CASSQIPGQGGYEQFF. The CDR3 DNA reads as TGTGCCAGCAGCCAAATTCCGGGACAGGGAGGCTATGAGCAGTTCTTC.

V gene TRBV5-1 combines with J gene TRBJ1-2; 7 bases are shared with TRBD1. The V and J ends lost 0 bases and 9 bases, in that order; junction bases with no gene match: 17. The CDR3 has 17 amino acids. Germline CDR1 SGHRS, CDR2 YFSETQ. This CDR3 reads CASSLDPRTGGAFRYTF. CDR3 bases: TGCGCCAGCAGCTTGGACCCCCGGACAGGAGGGGCATTTCGCTACACCTTC.